This TCR beta chain was sequenced during a study of blood T cell repertoires in COVID-19. About the study: Donors in the United States, Italy and Spain gave samples during acute or convalescent COVID-19.

This clone was found once. The table came from immunoSEQ multiplex PCR; TCRdb's copy has only in-frame clones and leaves some out. This table has roughly 280,000 clones, roughly nine tenths appearing once. The CDR3 extends over 13 amino acids. Germline-derived CDR1 and CDR2 are ENHRY and SYGVKD. The V end lost 6 bases, the J end lost 4 bases, and 12 bases lay between the germline ends. Sequenced sample: peripheral blood. The clonotype comes from a man aged 50 or older with acute or convalescent COVID-19. J is TRBJ1-2 and V is TRBV10-3; a weak D match, TRBD1 (6 bases). The CDR3 DNA reads TGTGCCATCAGCTCCAGGGGTGGCTATGGCTACACCTTC. It is translated as CAISSRGGYGYTF.